The source of this T cell receptor (beta chain) is a study of T cell repertoires in cytomegalovirus infection. Whole-study context: Matching HLA type and CMV infection were both indicated by public TCR beta signatures. Broader study findings: Summed public TCR beta family frequency identified CMV carriers bearing the relevant HLA. HLA-C-restricted CMV clonotypes gave the most frequent clonotype in two of eight donors.

This clonotype was counted only a few times. The antigen is not known. The CDR3 runs 15 residues. The V gene's germline CDR1 is SGHDT and CDR2 YYEEEE. The ends were cut back, 4 bases at V and 6 bases at J, with 17 bases in the middle. TCRdb fed the reads into MiXCR, producing one record per CDR3 protein. The table includes 350,000 to 500,000 distinct CDR3 sequences, around 32% detected once. The chain links TRBV5-6 to TRBJ2-1; tentatively, D is TRBD1 (7 bases). Sequences were obtained from PBMCs. This TCR derives from a human donor in good health (CMV status not recorded). Some clones in this sample may be carry-over from other donors' samples. CDR3 sequence (DNA): TGTGCCAGCAGCCGAGACAGGGAGGTTTCCAATGAGCAGTTCTTC. It encodes CASSRDREVSNEQFF.